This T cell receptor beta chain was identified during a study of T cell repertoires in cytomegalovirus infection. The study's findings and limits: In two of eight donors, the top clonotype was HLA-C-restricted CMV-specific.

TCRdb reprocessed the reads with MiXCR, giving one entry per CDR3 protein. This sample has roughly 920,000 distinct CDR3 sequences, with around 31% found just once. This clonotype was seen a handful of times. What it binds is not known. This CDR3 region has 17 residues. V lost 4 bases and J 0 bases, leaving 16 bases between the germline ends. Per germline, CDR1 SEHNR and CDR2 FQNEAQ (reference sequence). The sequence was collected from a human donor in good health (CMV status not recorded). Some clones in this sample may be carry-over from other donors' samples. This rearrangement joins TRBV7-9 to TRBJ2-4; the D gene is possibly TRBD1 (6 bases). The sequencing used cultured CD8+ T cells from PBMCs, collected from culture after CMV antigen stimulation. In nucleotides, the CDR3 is TGTGCCAGCAGCTCGGGACATTTGGGGGTAGCCAAAAACATTCAGTACTTC. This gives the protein CASSSGHLGVAKNIQYF. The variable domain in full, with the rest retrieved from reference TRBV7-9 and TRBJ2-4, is DTGVSQNPRHKITKRGQNVTFRCDPISEHNRLYWYRQTLGQGPEFLTYFQNEAQLEKSRLLSDRFSAERPKGSFSTLEIQRTEQGDSAMYLCASSSGHLGVAKNIQYFGAGTRLSVL.